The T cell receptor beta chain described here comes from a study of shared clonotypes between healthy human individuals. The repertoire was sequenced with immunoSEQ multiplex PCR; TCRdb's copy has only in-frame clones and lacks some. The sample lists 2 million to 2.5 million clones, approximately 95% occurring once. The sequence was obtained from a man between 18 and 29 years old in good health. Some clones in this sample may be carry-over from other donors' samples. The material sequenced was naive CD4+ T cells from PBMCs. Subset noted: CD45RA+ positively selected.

The CDR3 coding sequence is TGTGCCATCAGTGGGCCGGACTCGATTCAGTACTTC. This codes for CAISGPDSIQYF. The rearrangement links TRBV10-3 to TRBJ2-7; the D gene is possibly TRBD2 (5 bases). Germline CDR1 and CDR2: ENHRY and SYGVKD. The CDR3 consists of 12 residues. The ends were cut back, 4 bases at V and 10 bases at J, with 14 bases in the middle.